The 30 T cell receptor beta chains below were found in one sample sequenced in a study of blood T cells in healthy people across ages. Using a J-beta primer mix together with a sample-barcoded 5' primer, a second PCR was run for about 6 to 12 cycles. A single record per CDR3 protein comes from TCRdb applying MiXCR to the 5' RACE reads. Of 650,000 to 700,000 distinct CDR3 sequences listed, roughly half are singletons. Sequencing input: blood. Source of these receptors: an elderly woman in good health.

The chain has TRBV7-2 and TRBJ1-2; tentative D call: TRBD1 (5 bases). The CDR3 has 14 amino acids. V gave up 5 bases and J gave up 5 bases, with 15 bases separating them. CDR1 is SGHTA, CDR2 FQGNSA, per germline. The CDR3, as DNA: TGTGCCAGCAGCCCTGGTGTGGGGGTGTATGGCTACACCTTC. Its protein is CASSPGVGVYGYTF.

There are many counts of this clonotype. The CDR3 sequence is CASSFQTQETQYF. CDR3 bases: TGTGCCAGCAGCTTCCAGACTCAAGAGACCCAGTACTTC. This chain joins TRBV7-8 and TRBJ2-5; D is ambiguous. This CDR3 spans 13 amino acids. V shed 3 bases and J shed 2 bases, with 7 bases lying between them. Germline V CDR1 and CDR2: SGHVS, FQNEAQ.

The chain couples TRBV5-1 to TRBJ1-2; 8 bases are a match to TRBD1. The CDR3 loop spans 14 amino acids. Per germline, CDR1 SGHRS and CDR2 YFSETQ. Losses at the gene ends were 6 bases for V and 2 bases for J; bases not matched to a gene: 6. The CDR3 coding sequence is TGCGCCAGCACGGGCAGGGGGCCCAACTATGGCTACACCTTC. Protein sequence: CASTGRGPNYGYTF.

This clonotype was counted many times. V is TRBV12-3 or TRBV12-4 and J is TRBJ1-2; D perhaps matches TRBD1 (6 bases). CDR3 length: 14 residues. V was clipped by 5 bases and J by 4 bases, with 14 bases between them. For the CDR3, the DNA is TGTGCCAGCAGTCCAAACAGGGAGATCTATGGCTACACCTTC. Protein sequence: CASSPNREIYGYTF.

This clonotype has just one count. J is TRBJ1-3 and V is TRBV3-1; D unclear. The V end was cut by 4 bases, the J end by 0 bases, with 7 bases between. This CDR3 region has 14 residues. Germline V lookup: CDR1 LGHDT, CDR2 YNNKEL (reference sequence). The DNA for the CDR3 is TGTGCCAGCAGCCCCGCCGACTCTGGAAACACCATATATTTT. It specifies CASSPADSGNTIYF.

This chain connects TRBV6-2 or TRBV6-3 to TRBJ2-1, with 10 positions matching TRBD2. The V gene end was trimmed by 5 bases and the J gene end by 11 bases; junction bases not matched to a gene: 12. Germline values: CDR1 MNHEY, CDR2 SVGEGT. The CDR3 length is 15 residues. The CDR3 sequence is CASSPITSGTSKQFF. The CDR3 nucleotides read TGTGCCAGCAGTCCAATTACTAGCGGGACCTCCAAGCAGTTCTTC.

This clonotype was seen many times. The rearrangement uses TRBV7-2 and TRBJ2-3; 7 bases are a match to TRBD2. The CDR3 totals 16 residues. J lost 5 bases, V lost 4 bases, and 12 bases had no gene match. CDR1 and CDR2 (germline): SGHTA, FQGNSA. Here the CDR3 DNA reads TGTGCCAGCAGCTCCCCCGGCGGGGGATTTGTAGATACGCAGTATTTT. Protein product: CASSSPGGGFVDTQYF. The variable domain in full, completed from reference TRBV7-2 and TRBJ2-3, reads GAGVSQSPSNKVTEKGKDVELRCDPISGHTALYWYRQSLGQGLEFLIYFQGNSAPDKSGLPSDRFSAERTGGSVSTLTIQRTQQEDSAVYLCASSSPGGGFVDTQYFGPGTRLTVL.

Points on this clonotype: This clone may be a read error of a much larger clone one base away. This rearrangement joins TRBV5-1 to TRBJ2-3; TRBD2 matches at 10 bases. Germline V gene data show CDR1 as SGHRS and CDR2 as YFSETQ. The CDR3 has 17 amino acids. The CDR3 DNA follows: TGCGCCAGCAGCCGTAGCGGGAGGACGACAAGCACAGATATGCAGTATTTT. The encoded protein is CASSRSGRTTSTDMQYF.

This clonotype was counted a few times. This sequence joins TRBV3-1 and TRBJ2-1; no clear D. CDR1 and CDR2 (germline): LGHDT, YNNKEL (reference sequence). The CDR3 length is 12 residues. Trimming removed 1 base from V and 10 bases from J, with 8 bases in between. This CDR3 is CASSQGWGEQFF. The DNA for the CDR3 is TGTGCCAGCAGCCAAGGATGGGGAGAGCAGTTCTTC.

CDR3 nucleotide sequence: TGCAGTGCTATAACGACAGAGACCCAGTACTTC. It is translated as CSAITTETQYF. This rearrangement joins TRBV20-1 to TRBJ2-5, with D uncertain. CDR3 size: 11 residues. V shed 4 bases and J shed 4 bases, with 7 bases lying between them. The germline CDR1 and CDR2 sequences are DFQATT and SNEGSKA (reference sequence).

This clonotype was counted at least ten times. The chain carries TRBV10-3 and TRBJ2-3; 7 bases agree with TRBD2. CDR3 length equals 15 residues. Trimming removed 8 bases from V and 1 base from J; junction bases left unmatched: 9. Per the germline V gene, CDR1 is ENHRY and CDR2 is SYGVKD. CDR3 residues: CAIAIGSGRTDTQYF. As DNA, the CDR3 is TGTGCCATCGCCATTGGTAGCGGGCGCACAGATACGCAGTATTTT.

Here the CDR3 reads CSVEEELVHNEQFF. The DNA of the CDR3 is TGCAGCGTTGAAGAGGAGCTGGTCCACAATGAGCAGTTCTTC. The V gene is TRBV29-1, the J gene TRBJ2-1; D is unclear. Germline V gene sequence: CDR1 SQVTM, CDR2 ANQGSEA. Trimming left V 0 bases short and J 5 bases short, with 11 bases between. The CDR3 length is 14 residues.

To note about this clonotype: Given a much more abundant clone one base away, this may be a read error. The chain uses TRBV7-2 and TRBJ2-5; TRBD2 matches 9 bases. CDR3 length equals 15 residues. The germline V gene encodes CDR1 SGHTA and CDR2 FQGNSA. With 6 bases clipped from V and 11 bases from J, the junction kept 16 bases outside the gene matches. Here the CDR3 reads CASSSGLANYNEQYF. The CDR3 DNA follows: TGTGCCAGCAGTTCCGGACTAGCGAACTACAATGAGCAGTACTTC.

The chain carries TRBV7-3 and TRBJ2-1; D is ambiguous. Per germline, CDR1 SGHTA and CDR2 FQGTGA. V was shortened by 1 base and J by 1 base, with 11 bases between the two germline ends. This CDR3 comprises 16 residues. The CDR3 bases are TGTGCCAGCAGCTTAAGACCCATTGGATCCTACAATGAGCAGTTCTTC. Translation gives CASSLRPIGSYNEQFF.

With regard to this clonotype: This may be a read error, as it is one base from a much larger clone. V usage is TRBV2 and J usage is TRBJ2-2; possible D gene TRBD1, 6 bases. Per the germline V gene, CDR1 is SNHLY and CDR2 is FYNNEI. The length of the CDR3 is 14 residues. Trimming removed 7 bases at V and 2 bases at J, with 11 bases between. The CDR3 reads CASNSDRNTGELFF. CDR3 nucleotides: TGTGCCAGCAACTCGGACAGAAACACCGGGGAGCTGTTTTTT.

V gene TRBV4-2 combines with J gene TRBJ2-7; D unclear. The CDR3 loop spans 13 amino acids. The V end was cut by 4 bases, the J end by 4 bases, with 11 bases between. Germline V gives CDR1 LGHNA, CDR2 YNFKEQ. The CDR3 reads CASSPTVDYEQYF. The CDR3 DNA reads as TGTGCCAGCAGCCCTACGGTGGATTACGAGCAGTACTTC.

The table lists this clonotype with a count of one. This chain uses TRBV6-6 with TRBJ1-3, with TRBD1 identical over 7 bases. V trimming: 3 bases; J trimming: 3 bases; junction bases outside the gene matches: 2. The germline CDR1 and CDR2 sequences are MNHNY and SVGAGI (reference sequence). The CDR3 has 14 residues. Written as DNA, the CDR3 is TGTGCCAGCAGTTATCGACAGGGTGGAAACACCATATATTTT. Residues: CASSYRQGGNTIYF.

The V call is TRBV29-1, the J call TRBJ2-5; TRBD2 agrees at 7 bases. The ends lost 3 bases at V and 2 bases at J; junction bases unmatched: 12. CDR1 is SQVTM, CDR2 ANQGSEA, per germline. CDR3 size: 16 residues. CDR3 sequence: CSVDIRTRTLQETQYF. In nucleotides, the CDR3 is TGCAGCGTTGACATCCGGACTAGAACACTTCAAGAGACCCAGTACTTC.

The gene calls are TRBV6-5 and TRBJ2-2, with D perhaps given as TRBD1 or TRBD2 (5 bases each). V was pared by 2 bases and J by 2 bases, with 12 bases between. This CDR3 comprises 16 residues. Germline-derived CDR1 and CDR2 are MNHEY and SVGAGI. The CDR3 DNA follows: TGTGCCAGCAGTTACGGGGGTGGAGGAAACACCGGGGAGCTGTTTTTT. Encoded protein: CASSYGGGGNTGELFF.

The V call is TRBV18, the J call TRBJ2-1, with 13 positions matching TRBD2. V dropped 6 bases and J dropped 5; count of bases not matched to a gene: 7. The CDR3 is made up of 16 amino acids. Per the germline V gene, CDR1 is KGHSH and CDR2 is LQKENI. CDR3 amino acids: CASSPGTSGMHNEQFF. CDR3 DNA sequence: TGTGCCAGCTCGCCTGGGACTAGCGGGATGCACAATGAGCAGTTCTTC.

The CDR3 region has the DNA TGTGCCAGCAGTTTAGGCGGGGGTGTAAGGCAGCCCCAGCATTTT. It encodes CASSLGGGVRQPQHF. The chain employs TRBV28 and TRBJ1-5, with D possibly TRBD1 on 5 matching bases. V gave up 2 bases and J gave up 7 bases, with 15 bases separating them. The CDR3 is made up of 15 amino acids. CDR1 and CDR2 (germline): MDHEN, SYDVKM. The full variable domain, its missing parts supplied by reference TRBV28 and TRBJ1-5, is DVKVTQSSRYLVKRTGEKVFLECVQDMDHENMFWYRQDPGLGLRLIYFSYDVKMKEKGDIPEGYSVSREKKERFSLILESASTNQTSMYLCASSLGGGVRQPQHFGDGTRLSIL.

V and J are TRBV7-3 and TRBJ1-2, with D perhaps TRBD1 (5 bases). Germline CDR1 and CDR2: SGHTA and FQGTGA. This CDR3 contains 15 residues. With 4 bases removed from V and 2 bases from J, the gap between germline ends came to 14 bases. DNA of the CDR3: TGTGCCAGCAGCTCTCAAGGGACCGAGAACTATGGCTACACCTTC. Its protein is CASSSQGTENYGYTF.

This clonotype has just a few counts. This chain uses TRBV20-1 with TRBJ2-1; 10 bases fit TRBD2. Germline CDR1 reads DFQATT; CDR2 reads SNEGSKA (reference sequence). CDR3 length: 17 amino acids. Trimming removed 3 bases from V and 0 bases from J; junction bases left unmatched: 8. The CDR3, as DNA: TGCAGTGCTAGTCCTAGCGGGGGCCGCCTCTCCTACAATGAGCAGTTCTTC. Translating it yields CSASPSGGRLSYNEQFF.

V is TRBV7-9 and J is TRBJ2-7, with a weak D call TRBD1 (6 bases). CDR1 and CDR2 (germline): SEHNR, FQNEAQ (reference sequence). The CDR3 contains 13 residues. Trimming took off 5 bases at V and 12 bases at J, with 20 bases between the two ends. This CDR3 reads CASSVENRDKWYF. CDR3 sequence (DNA): TGTGCCAGCAGCGTAGAGAATCGGGACAAGTGGTACTTC.

The V call is TRBV6-5, the J call TRBJ2-1, with 16 positions matching TRBD2. The V segment lost 3 bases and the J segment 14 bases; nucleotides outside the gene matches: 7. The germline CDR1 and CDR2 sequences are MNHEY and SVGAGI. This CDR3 has 15 amino acids. The chain's CDR3 is CASSYPGLAGGSEFF. Here the CDR3 DNA reads TGTGCCAGCAGTTATCCGGGACTAGCGGGGGGGTCGGAGTTCTTC.

V and J are TRBV30 and TRBJ2-1; a possible D gene is TRBD1 (6 bases). The CDR3 has 14 amino acids. V lost 4 bases, J lost 6 bases, and 16 bases lay in between. CDR1 is GTSNPN, CDR2 SVGIG, per germline (reference sequence). The DNA of the CDR3 is TGTGCCTGGACCCCAGGGGCAAAGGCCAATGAGCAGTTCTTC. Its translation: CAWTPGAKANEQFF. The entire variable domain, with the rest obtained from reference TRBV30 and TRBJ2-1, is as follows: SQTIHQWPATLVQPVGSPLSLECTVEGTSNPNLYWYRQAAGRGLQLLFYSVGIGQISSEVPQNLSASRPQDRQFILSSKKLLLSDSGFYLCAWTPGAKANEQFFGPGTRLTVL.

The chain joins TRBV5-1 to TRBJ2-2, with TRBD2 identical over 7 bases. The junction had 5 bases not matched to a gene; V was cut back by 3 bases and J by 9 bases. Germline CDR1 and CDR2: SGHRS and YFSETQ. The length of the CDR3 is 13 residues. This CDR3 is CASSSSGVRELFF. The CDR3 DNA is TGCGCCAGCAGCTCAAGCGGGGTCCGGGAGCTGTTTTTT.

This clonotype was detected ten times or more. The chain has TRBV12-3 or TRBV12-4 and TRBJ1-5; D gene uncertain. Trimming pared 7 bases from V and 1 base from J, leaving 11 bases between. This CDR3 is 14 amino acids long. DNA for the CDR3: TGTGCCAGCACCGGGGATATCAGCAATCAGCCCCAGCATTTT. It is translated as CASTGDISNQPQHF.

On this clonotype itself: A much larger clone lies a single base off, so this may be a read error. The chain links TRBV5-1 to TRBJ2-6; D is unclear. In germline, CDR1 is SGHRS, CDR2 YFSETQ. With 4 bases removed from V and 13 bases from J, the gap between germline ends came to 9 bases. The CDR3 runs 11 residues. The CDR3 DNA follows: TGCGCCAGCAGCCTGAAGGAAGTCCTGACTTTC. It codes for CASSLKEVLTF.

A note on this clonotype: A much larger clone is a single base away; this may be a read error. This rearrangement joins TRBV7-3 to TRBJ2-4, with TRBD1 matching over 11 bases. The end of the DNA is better explained by TRBJ2-7, so the J call may be wrong. The CDR3 covers 15 residues. The germline gives CDR1 SGHTA, CDR2 FQGTGA. Here the CDR3 reads CASSSGTGGTYEQYF. The DNA for the CDR3 is TGTGCCAGCAGCTCCGGGACAGGGGGTACCTACGAGCAGTACTTC.